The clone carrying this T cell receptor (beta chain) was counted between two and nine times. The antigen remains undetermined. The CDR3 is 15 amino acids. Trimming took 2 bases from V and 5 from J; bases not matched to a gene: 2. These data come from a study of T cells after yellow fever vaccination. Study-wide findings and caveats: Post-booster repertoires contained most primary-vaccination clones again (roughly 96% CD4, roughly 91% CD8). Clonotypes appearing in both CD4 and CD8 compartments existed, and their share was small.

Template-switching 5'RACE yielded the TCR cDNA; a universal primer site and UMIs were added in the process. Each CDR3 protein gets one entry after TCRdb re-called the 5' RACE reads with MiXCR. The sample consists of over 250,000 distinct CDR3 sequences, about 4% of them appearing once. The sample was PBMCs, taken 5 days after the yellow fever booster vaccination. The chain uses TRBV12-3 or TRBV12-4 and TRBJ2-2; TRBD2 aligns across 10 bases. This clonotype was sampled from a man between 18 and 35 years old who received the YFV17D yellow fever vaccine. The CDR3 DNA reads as TGTGCCAGCAGTTTACTAGCGGGGGTGACCGGGGAGCTGTTTTTT. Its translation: CASSLLAGVTGELFF.